This TCR beta chain was obtained from a study of blood T cell repertoires in COVID-19. Study information: Acute and convalescent COVID-19 samples came from the United States, Italy and Spain.

TCRdb's copy holds only in-frame clones and misses some; the assay was immunoSEQ multiplex PCR. The sample has 200,000 to 250,000 clones, 75% to 90% seen once. V was cut by 2 bases and J by 8 bases, with 13 bases left in between. Per the germline V gene, CDR1 is SGHRS and CDR2 is YFSETQ. This CDR3 region has 13 residues. The sequence was collected from an elderly woman with COVID-19, enrolled during active disease. The sequencing sample was made of peripheral blood. The chain recombines TRBV5-1 with TRBJ1-2; D is perhaps TRBD1 (6 bases). CDR3 in DNA: TGCGCCAGCAGCTTACAGGGACAAGAAGGCTACACCTTC. This codes for CASSLQGQEGYTF.